One and the same sample provided the 21 T cell receptor beta chains below, sequenced in a study of blood T cell repertoires in COVID-19 (dated by TCRdb to between 2020 and 2021). Library creation used the immunoSEQ multiplex PCR assay. TCRdb holds this immuneACCESS table with in-frame rearrangements only. Some clones are missing; in checked studies, unresolved V genes explain under half, and the rest has no known cause. The sample table lists 150,000 to 200,000 clones, about 86% of them with a count of one. The biggest ten clones account for about 10% of the sample. Sequencing input: peripheral blood. Every receptor here comes from a woman aged 60 to 75 with COVID-19, enrolled during active disease.

V usage is TRBV7-2 and J usage is TRBJ2-1; 10 bases agree with TRBD2. Trimming at V came to 5 bases and at J to 10 bases, leaving 5 bases not matched to a gene. Germline assignment: CDR1 SGHTA and CDR2 FQGNSA. The CDR3 contains 13 residues. The CDR3 coding sequence is TGTGCCAGCAGCACTAGCGGGGCCTTCGAGCAGTTCTTC. Protein: CASSTSGAFEQFF.

DNA of the CDR3: TGTGCCAGCTCACCTACTCTACTAGCGGGAGTACGTGAGACCCAGTACTTC. Translation gives CASSPTLLAGVRETQYF. V gene TRBV18 combines with J gene TRBJ2-5; TRBD2 matches at 11 bases. The CDR3 totals 17 residues. The germline V gene encodes CDR1 KGHSH and CDR2 LQKENI. Trimming at V came to 3 bases and at J to 5 bases, leaving 11 bases not matched to a gene.

This clone was observed a single time. The chain combines TRBV6-2 or TRBV6-3 with TRBJ2-7; 8 positions agree with TRBD1. CDR3 size: 17 residues. The J segment lost 7 bases and the V segment lost 5 bases, leaving 19 bases of the junction unmatched. Germline CDR1 reads MNHEY; CDR2 reads SVGEGT. The CDR3 here is CASSHSSFGTGLGEQYF. The CDR3 bases are TGTGCCAGCAGTCATTCCTCCTTTGGGACAGGCCTCGGGGAGCAGTACTTC.

The rearrangement uses TRBV19 and TRBJ2-5, with D maybe TRBD1 (6 bases). The CDR3 extends over 15 amino acids. Trimming took 3 bases from V and 4 from J, leaving 15 bases between them. Germline V gene data show CDR1 as LNHDA and CDR2 as SQIVND (reference sequence). In DNA form, the CDR3 reads TGTGCCAGTAGTATCATGGGGGCGGAAGGAGAGACCCAGTACTTC. Its protein product is CASSIMGAEGETQYF.

This clone appeared a few times. This rearrangement joins TRBV11-1 to TRBJ2-3; the match to TRBD2 covers 7 bases. V trimming: 6 bases; J trimming: 0 bases; junction bases outside the gene matches: 3. Germline V lookup: CDR1 SGHAT, CDR2 FQDESV (reference sequence). The CDR3 runs to 14 residues. The CDR3: CASSRGLSTDTQYF. CDR3 nucleotide sequence: TGTGCCAGCAGTCGGGGACTAAGCACAGATACGCAGTATTTT.

The chain combines TRBV6-5 with TRBJ1-1; D is possibly TRBD1 (5 bases). The CDR3 has 11 amino acids. Germline V gene sequence: CDR1 MNHEY, CDR2 SVGAGI. The germline V and J ends were trimmed by 5 bases and 11 bases, with 12 bases remaining between them. CDR3 region: CASSISGKAFF. The CDR3 nucleotides are TGTGCCAGCAGTATTTCAGGGAAGGCTTTCTTT.

This clone showed up just once. CDR3: CASIRTFLSSYNSPLHF. The CDR3, as DNA: TGTGCCAGCATCAGGACTTTCCTGAGCTCCTATAATTCACCCCTCCACTTT. The chain links TRBV27 to TRBJ1-6; no reliable D call. The CDR3 runs to 17 residues. V gave up 7 bases and J gave up 0 bases, with 16 bases separating them. CDR1 and CDR2 (germline): MNHEY, SMNVEV (reference sequence).

The CDR3 DNA follows: TGTGCCAGTAGTGAACTAGCGGGAAGGGGCGGGGAGCTGTTTTTT. Amino acid sequence: CASSELAGRGGELFF. This chain joins TRBV19 and TRBJ2-2; 10 bases line up with TRBD2. Germline CDR1 LNHDA, CDR2 SQIVND (reference sequence). The V gene end was trimmed by 5 bases and the J gene end by 7 bases; junction bases not matched to a gene: 7. The CDR3 totals 15 residues. Full variable domain (rest looked up from reference TRBV19 and TRBJ2-2): DGGITQSPKYLFRKEGQNVTLSCEQNLNHDAMYWYRQDPGQGLRLIYYSQIVNDFQKGDIAEGYSVSREKKESFPLTVTSAQKNPTAFYLCASSELAGRGGELFFGEGSRLTVL.

This rearrangement joins TRBV5-1 to TRBJ1-1; the D is unclear. The CDR3 is 12 amino acids. V lost 4 bases and J 7 bases, leaving 11 bases between the germline ends. Germline CDR1 is SGHRS and CDR2 is YFSETQ. The CDR3 loop reads CASSATASEAFF. In DNA, the CDR3 is TGCGCCAGCAGCGCCACAGCCAGTGAAGCTTTCTTT.

The chain employs TRBV3-1 (or the pseudogene TRBV3-2) and TRBJ2-3, with TRBD2 as a possible D gene (6 bases). The V and J ends lost 0 bases and 4 bases respectively, with 20 bases between them. The CDR3 length is 18 residues. CDR1 LGHDT and CDR2 YNNKEL come from the germline V gene (reference sequence). CDR3 loop: CASSQDRFWGGIADTQYF. Written as DNA, the CDR3 is TGTGCCAGCAGCCAAGATCGGTTTTGGGGCGGGATAGCAGATACGCAGTATTTT.

The chain recombines TRBV30 with TRBJ2-2; D might be TRBD2 (5 bases). Germline-derived CDR1 and CDR2 are GTSNPN and SVGIG (reference sequence). Trimming stripped 2 bases from V and 8 bases from J, with 12 bases between. The CDR3 length is 13 residues. The CDR3 loop reads CAWSKTLGGELFF. Written as DNA, the CDR3 is TGTGCCTGGAGTAAGACACTAGGGGGGGAGCTGTTTTTT.

This clone was detected once. This sequence joins TRBV30 and TRBJ2-6, with TRBD1 as a possible D gene (5 bases). Trimming removed 4 bases from V and 0 bases from J, with 10 bases in between. Germline CDR1 and CDR2: GTSNPN and SVGIG (reference sequence). The CDR3 loop spans 15 amino acids. CDR3 loop: CAWTVDSSGANVLTF. Written as DNA, the CDR3 is TGTGCCTGGACCGTTGACAGCTCTGGGGCCAACGTCCTGACTTTC.

This chain uses TRBV9 with TRBJ1-1; D is ambiguous. CDR1 and CDR2 from the germline V gene are SGDLS and YYNGEE. The CDR3 runs 12 residues. Trimming removed 5 bases from V and 1 base from J, with 6 bases in between. Here the CDR3 reads CASSTSNTEAFF. Here the CDR3 DNA reads TGTGCCAGCAGTACATCGAACACTGAAGCTTTCTTT. Combining the CDR3 with reference TRBV9 and TRBJ1-1 gives the whole variable domain DSGVTQTPKHLITATGQRVTLRCSPRSGDLSVYWYQQSLDQGLQFLIQYYNGEERAKGNILERFSAQQFPDLHSELNLSSLELGDSALYFCASSTSNTEAFFGQGTRLTVV.

V is TRBV4-3 and J is TRBJ2-1, with D maybe TRBD2 (7 bases). The CDR3 is made up of 17 amino acids. Trimming stripped 0 bases from V and 5 bases from J, with 17 bases between. Germline loops: CDR1 LGHNA, CDR2 YSLEER. CDR3: CASSQDEARGGDNEQFF. The CDR3 DNA reads as TGCGCCAGCAGCCAAGATGAGGCCAGGGGAGGGGACAATGAGCAGTTCTTC.

This chain links TRBV6-5 with TRBJ2-7, with D perhaps matching TRBD2 (6 bases). CDR1 is MNHEY, CDR2 SVGAGI, per germline. The CDR3 has 14 residues. Trimming cost V 5 bases and J 3 bases, with 14 bases left between them. In DNA form, the CDR3 reads TGTGCCAGCAGTCTGGTCGGGAGTATCTACGAGCAGTACTTC. It specifies CASSLVGSIYEQYF.

This clone was counted a single time. This sequence joins TRBV11-2 and TRBJ2-3, with 9 bases matching TRBD2. Germline V gene sequence: CDR1 SGHAT, CDR2 FQNNGV. This CDR3 contains 14 residues. Trimming cost V 7 bases and J 8 bases; bases outside gene matches: 10. The CDR3 DNA follows: TGTGCCAGCACCCCGGGACTAGCCCCGGCTACGCAGTATTTT. Amino acids: CASTPGLAPATQYF.

This clone was observed once. A read error may account for a junction end that differs from germline. V gene TRBV28 combines with J gene TRBJ2-7; weak D call: TRBD2 (6 bases). Germline V CDR1 and CDR2: MDHEN, SYDVKM. The CDR3 consists of 15 residues. The CDR3 DNA reads as TGTGCCAGCAGCTACCTCGGAGGGCGCTCCTCCGAGCAGTACTTC. It yields the protein CASSYLGGRSSEQYF.

The J gene is TRBJ2-7, the V gene TRBV7-2, with 9 bases matching TRBD1. After removal of 5 bases from V and 2 bases from J, the junction contained 4 bases not matched to a gene. CDR3 length: 14 residues. Germline loops: CDR1 SGHTA, CDR2 FQGNSA. For the CDR3, the DNA is TGTGCCAGCAGCCTGGACAGGGGTACCTACGAGCAGTACTTC. The encoded protein is CASSLDRGTYEQYF.

With respect to this clone: Other DNA sequences within the sample encode an identical CDR3. The chain has TRBV9 and TRBJ1-2, with D maybe TRBD1 (5 bases). CDR3 length: 12 residues. The V and J ends lost 3 bases and 4 bases respectively, with 7 bases between them. Germline loops: CDR1 SGDLS, CDR2 YYNGEE. The CDR3 DNA reads as TGTGCCAGCAGCGCCGACAGCTATGGCTACACCTTC. This sequence encodes CASSADSYGYTF.

V and J are TRBV11-1 and TRBJ1-2; D is possibly TRBD1 (6 bases). V was cut by 7 bases and J by 13 bases, with 22 bases left in between. The length of the CDR3 is 13 residues. Germline-derived CDR1 and CDR2 are SGHAT and FQDESV (reference sequence). CDR3 sequence reads: CASTSSLSQGSTF. As DNA, the CDR3 is TGTGCCAGCACCTCAAGCCTATCGCAGGGGAGCACCTTC.

This clone was recorded only once. The CDR3 loop reads CASTDRGDVNTEAFF. In DNA form, the CDR3 reads TGTGCCAGTACAGACAGGGGTGATGTGAACACTGAAGCTTTCTTT. The V and J genes are TRBV19 and TRBJ1-1; TRBD1 agrees at 8 bases. CDR3 length: 15 residues. Germline loops: CDR1 LNHDA, CDR2 SQIVND (reference sequence). J was trimmed by 0 bases and V by 7 bases; bases with no gene match: 7. The full variable domain, with the rest looked up from reference TRBV19 and TRBJ1-1, is DGGITQSPKYLFRKEGQNVTLSCEQNLNHDAMYWYRQDPGQGLRLIYYSQIVNDFQKGDIAEGYSVSREKKESFPLTVTSAQKNPTAFYLCASTDRGDVNTEAFFGQGTRLTVV.